This T cell receptor (beta chain) emerged from a study of T cell responses to AZD1222 COVID-19 vaccine. Whole-study results and caveats: Per reports, nearly half of all spike-specific TCRs target regions that are unmutated in variants. After the peak T cell response, and only then, were repertoires sampled. At baseline, just five to seven AZD1222 recipients tested seropositive.

The protocol was immunoSEQ multiplex PCR, while the TCRdb copy is restricted to in-frame clones and leaves out a portion. The data contain around 200,000 clones, 90% to 95% of them singletons. This clone was observed a single time. Antigen unknown. Source: peripheral blood, taken 28 days after the second AZD1222 dose. The source is an adult who received the AZD1222 COVID-19 vaccine.

The CDR3 bases are TGTGCCAGCACACTAACGAACACCGGGGAGCTGTTTTTT. Residues: CASTLTNTGELFF. The V and J genes are TRBV6-5 and TRBJ2-2, with no clear D. V lost 7 bases and J 0 bases, leaving 6 bases between the germline ends. The CDR3 covers 13 residues. Germline-derived CDR1 and CDR2 are MNHEY and SVGAGI.